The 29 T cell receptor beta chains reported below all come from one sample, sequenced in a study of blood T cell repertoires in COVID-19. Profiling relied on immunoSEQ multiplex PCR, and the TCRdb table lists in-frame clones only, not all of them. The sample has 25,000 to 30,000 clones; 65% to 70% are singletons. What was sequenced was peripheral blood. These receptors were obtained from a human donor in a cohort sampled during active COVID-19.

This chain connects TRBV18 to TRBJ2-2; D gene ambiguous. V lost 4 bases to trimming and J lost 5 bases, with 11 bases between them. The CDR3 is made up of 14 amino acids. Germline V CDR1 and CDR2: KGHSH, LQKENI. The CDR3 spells CASSLLLGTGELFF. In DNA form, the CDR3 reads TGTGCCAGCTCACTACTACTTGGGACCGGGGAGCTGTTTTTT.

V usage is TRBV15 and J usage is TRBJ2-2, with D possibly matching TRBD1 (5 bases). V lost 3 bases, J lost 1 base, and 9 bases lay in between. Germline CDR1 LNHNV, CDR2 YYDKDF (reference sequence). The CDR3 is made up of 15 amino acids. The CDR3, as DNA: TGTGCCACCAGCAGGGTCGGACAGAACACCGGGGAGCTGTTTTTT. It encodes CATSRVGQNTGELFF.

Here the CDR3 reads CASSLLAGLNEQFF. The CDR3 bases are TGTGCCAGCAGTTTATTAGCGGGTTTGAATGAGCAGTTCTTC. The chain employs TRBV28 and TRBJ2-1; 7 positions match TRBD2. The CDR3 spans 14 residues. Germline assignment: CDR1 MDHEN and CDR2 SYDVKM. The junction had 4 bases not matched to a gene; V was cut back by 1 base and J by 7 bases.

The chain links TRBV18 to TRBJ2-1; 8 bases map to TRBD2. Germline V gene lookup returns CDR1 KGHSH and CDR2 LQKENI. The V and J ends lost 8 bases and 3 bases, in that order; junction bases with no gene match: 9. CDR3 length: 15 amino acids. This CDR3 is CASRPPGLVYNEQFF. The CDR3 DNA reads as TGTGCCAGCAGACCCCCGGGACTAGTCTACAATGAGCAGTTCTTC.

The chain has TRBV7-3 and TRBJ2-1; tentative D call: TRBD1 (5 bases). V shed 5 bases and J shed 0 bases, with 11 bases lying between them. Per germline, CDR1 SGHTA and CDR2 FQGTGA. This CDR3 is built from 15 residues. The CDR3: CASSPTTDSYNEQFF. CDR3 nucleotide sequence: TGTGCCAGCAGCCCAACGACAGACTCCTACAATGAGCAGTTCTTC.

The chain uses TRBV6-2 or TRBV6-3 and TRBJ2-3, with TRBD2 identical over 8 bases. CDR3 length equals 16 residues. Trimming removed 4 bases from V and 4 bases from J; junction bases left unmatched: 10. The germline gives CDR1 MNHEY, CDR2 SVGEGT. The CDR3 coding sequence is TGTGCCAGCAGTTTAATCGAGCGGGAGTTCGCAGATACGCAGTATTTT. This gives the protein CASSLIEREFADTQYF.

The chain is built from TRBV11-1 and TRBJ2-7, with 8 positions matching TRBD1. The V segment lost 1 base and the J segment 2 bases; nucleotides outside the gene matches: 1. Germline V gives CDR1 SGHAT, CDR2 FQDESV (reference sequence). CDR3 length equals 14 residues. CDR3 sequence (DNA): TGTGCCAGCAGCTTAGAGGGACAGGCCTACGAGCAGTACTTC. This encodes CASSLEGQAYEQYF. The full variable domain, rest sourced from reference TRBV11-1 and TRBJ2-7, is EAEVAQSPRYKITEKSQAVAFWCDPISGHATLYWYRQILGQGPELLVQFQDESVVDDSQLPKDRFSAERLKGVDSTLKIQPAELGDSAMYLCASSLEGQAYEQYFGPGTRLTVT.

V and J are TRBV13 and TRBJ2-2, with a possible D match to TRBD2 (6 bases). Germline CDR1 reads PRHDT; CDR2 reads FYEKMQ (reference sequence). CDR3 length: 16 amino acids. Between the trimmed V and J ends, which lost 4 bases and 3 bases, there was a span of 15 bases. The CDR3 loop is CASSWLGGLYTGELFF. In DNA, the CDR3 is TGTGCCAGCAGCTGGCTAGGAGGGTTGTACACCGGGGAGCTGTTTTTT. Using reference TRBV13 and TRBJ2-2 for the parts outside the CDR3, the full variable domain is AAGVIQSPRHLIKEKRETATLKCYPIPRHDTVYWYQQGPGQDPQFLISFYEKMQSDKGSIPDRFSAQQFSDYHSELNMSSLELGDSALYFCASSWLGGLYTGELFFGEGSRLTVL.

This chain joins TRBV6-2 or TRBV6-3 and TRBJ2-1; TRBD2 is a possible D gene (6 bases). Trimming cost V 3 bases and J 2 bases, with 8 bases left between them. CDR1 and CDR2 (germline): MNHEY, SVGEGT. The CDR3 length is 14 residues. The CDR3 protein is CASSYSGTYNEQFF. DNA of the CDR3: TGTGCCAGCAGTTATAGCGGCACCTACAATGAGCAGTTCTTC.

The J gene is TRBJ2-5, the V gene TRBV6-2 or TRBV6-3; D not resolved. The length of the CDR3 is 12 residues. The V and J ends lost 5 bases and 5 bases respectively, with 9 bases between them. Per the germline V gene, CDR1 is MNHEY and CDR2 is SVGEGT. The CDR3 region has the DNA TGTGCCAGCAGTCGACCGAGGGAGACCCAGTACTTC. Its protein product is CASSRPRETQYF.

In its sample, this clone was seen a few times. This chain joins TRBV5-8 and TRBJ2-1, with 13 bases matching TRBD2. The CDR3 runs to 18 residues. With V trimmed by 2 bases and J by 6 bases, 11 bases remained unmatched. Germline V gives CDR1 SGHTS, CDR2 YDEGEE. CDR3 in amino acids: CASSLLGLAGASSNEQFF. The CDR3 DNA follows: TGTGCCAGCAGCTTACTCGGACTAGCGGGAGCGTCAAGCAATGAGCAGTTCTTC. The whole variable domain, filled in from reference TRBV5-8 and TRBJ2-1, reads EAGVTQSPTHLIKTRGQQATLRCSPISGHTSVYWYQQALGLGLQFLLWYDEGEERNRGNFPPRFSGRQFPNYSSELNVNALELEDSALYLCASSLLGLAGASSNEQFFGPGTRLTVL.

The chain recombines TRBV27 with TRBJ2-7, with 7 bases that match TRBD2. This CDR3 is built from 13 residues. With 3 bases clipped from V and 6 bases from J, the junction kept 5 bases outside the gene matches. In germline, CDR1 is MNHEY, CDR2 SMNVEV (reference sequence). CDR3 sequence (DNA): TGTGCCAGCAGTTTCTTCGGGGAGGGCGAGCAGTACTTC. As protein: CASSFFGEGEQYF.

The CDR3 reads CASTAGFREQYF. The CDR3 nucleotides are TGTGCCAGCACGGCGGGATTCCGAGAGCAGTACTTC. This chain links TRBV12-3 or TRBV12-4 with TRBJ2-7; TRBD2 might be the D (6 bases). V lost 7 bases and J lost 7, with 14 bases in between. The CDR3 is 12 amino acids.

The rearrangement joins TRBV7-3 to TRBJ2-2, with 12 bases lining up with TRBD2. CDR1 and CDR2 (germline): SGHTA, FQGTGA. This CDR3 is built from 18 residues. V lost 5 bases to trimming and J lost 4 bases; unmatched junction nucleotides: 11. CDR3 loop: CASSPLTSGGKSTGELFF. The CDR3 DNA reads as TGTGCCAGCAGCCCCCTGACTAGCGGGGGTAAGAGCACCGGGGAGCTGTTTTTT.

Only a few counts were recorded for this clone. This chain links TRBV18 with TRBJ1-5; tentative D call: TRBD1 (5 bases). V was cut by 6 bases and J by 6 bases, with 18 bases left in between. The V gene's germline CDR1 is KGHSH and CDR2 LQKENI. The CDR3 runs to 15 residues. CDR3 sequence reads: CASSNLGGTSQPQHF. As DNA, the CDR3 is TGTGCCAGCTCCAACCTTGGGGGGACGAGTCAGCCCCAGCATTTT.

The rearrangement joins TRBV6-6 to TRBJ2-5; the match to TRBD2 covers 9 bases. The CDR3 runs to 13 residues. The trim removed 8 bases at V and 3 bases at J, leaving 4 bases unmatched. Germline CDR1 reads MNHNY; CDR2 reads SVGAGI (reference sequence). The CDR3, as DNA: TGTGCCAGCGCGGGGGGGGCGGAAGAGACCCAGTACTTC. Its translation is CASAGGAEETQYF.

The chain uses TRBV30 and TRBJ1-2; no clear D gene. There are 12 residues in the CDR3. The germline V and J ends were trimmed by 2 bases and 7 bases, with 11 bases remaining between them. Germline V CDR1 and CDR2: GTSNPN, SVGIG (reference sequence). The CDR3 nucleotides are TGTGCCTGGAGTACGGGGTGGGCTGGCTACACCTTC. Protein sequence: CAWSTGWAGYTF.

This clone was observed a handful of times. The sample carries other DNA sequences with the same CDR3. The CDR3 DNA sequence: TGTGCCAGCAGCTTAACGTACAGTAGCACAGATACGCAGTATTTT. Amino acids: CASSLTYSSTDTQYF. The chain carries TRBV7-3 and TRBJ2-3, with D hard to call. Trimming stripped 0 bases from V and 0 bases from J, with 7 bases between. The V gene's germline CDR1 is SGHTA and CDR2 FQGTGA. This CDR3 contains 15 residues.

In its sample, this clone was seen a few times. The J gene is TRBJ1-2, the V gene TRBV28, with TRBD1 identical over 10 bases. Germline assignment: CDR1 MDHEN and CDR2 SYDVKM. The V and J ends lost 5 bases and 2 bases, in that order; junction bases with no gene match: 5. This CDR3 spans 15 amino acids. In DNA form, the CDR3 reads TGTGCCAGCAGTCGGTGGACAGGGGGAAACTATGGCTACACCTTC. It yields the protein CASSRWTGGNYGYTF.

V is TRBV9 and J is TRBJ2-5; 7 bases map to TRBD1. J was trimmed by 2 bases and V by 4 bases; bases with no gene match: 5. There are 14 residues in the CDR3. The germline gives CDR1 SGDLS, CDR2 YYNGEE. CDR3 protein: CASSKPGQQETQYF. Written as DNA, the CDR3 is TGTGCCAGCAGCAAACCGGGACAGCAAGAGACCCAGTACTTC.

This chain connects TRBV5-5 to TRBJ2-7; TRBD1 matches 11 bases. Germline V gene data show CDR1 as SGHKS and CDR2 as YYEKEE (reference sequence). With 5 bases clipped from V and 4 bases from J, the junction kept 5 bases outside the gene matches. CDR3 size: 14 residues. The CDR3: CASRTGTGGYEQYF. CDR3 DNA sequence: TGTGCCAGCAGGACCGGGACAGGGGGGTACGAGCAGTACTTC.

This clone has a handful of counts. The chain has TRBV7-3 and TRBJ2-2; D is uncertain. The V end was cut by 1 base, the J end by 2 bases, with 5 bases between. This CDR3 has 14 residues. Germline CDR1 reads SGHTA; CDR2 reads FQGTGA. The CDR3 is CASSLNSNTGELFF. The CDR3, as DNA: TGTGCCAGCAGCTTAAACAGCAACACCGGGGAGCTGTTTTTT. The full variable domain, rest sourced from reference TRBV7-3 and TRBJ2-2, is GAGVSQTPSNKVTEKGKYVELRCDPISGHTALYWYRQSLGQGPEFLIYFQGTGAADDSGLPNDRFFAVRPEGSVSTLKIQRTERGDSAVYLCASSLNSNTGELFFGEGSRLTVL.

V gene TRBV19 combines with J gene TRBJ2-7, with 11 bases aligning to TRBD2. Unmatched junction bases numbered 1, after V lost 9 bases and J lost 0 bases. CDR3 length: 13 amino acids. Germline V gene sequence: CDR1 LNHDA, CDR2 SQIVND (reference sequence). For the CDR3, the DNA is TGTGCCAGCGGGACTAGCGGCTCCTACGAGCAGTACTTC. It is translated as CASGTSGSYEQYF. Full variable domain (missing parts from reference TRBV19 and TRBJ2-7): DGGITQSPKYLFRKEGQNVTLSCEQNLNHDAMYWYRQDPGQGLRLIYYSQIVNDFQKGDIAEGYSVSREKKESFPLTVTSAQKNPTAFYLCASGTSGSYEQYFGPGTRLTVT.

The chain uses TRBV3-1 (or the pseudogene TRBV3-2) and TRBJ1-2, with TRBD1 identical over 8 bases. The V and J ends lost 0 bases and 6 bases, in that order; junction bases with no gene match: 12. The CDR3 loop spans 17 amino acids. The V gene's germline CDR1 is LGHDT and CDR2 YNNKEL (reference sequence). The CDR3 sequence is CASSQDLLTGVVHGYTF. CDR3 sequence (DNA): TGTGCCAGCAGCCAAGATCTGTTGACAGGGGTGGTACATGGCTACACCTTC.

In DNA, the CDR3 is TGTGCCAGCAATCAGGGGGCGAATTATCGATACACCGGGGAGCTGTTTTTT. It is translated as CASNQGANYRYTGELFF. The rearrangement uses TRBV2 and TRBJ2-2; 8 bases agree with TRBD1. Germline-derived CDR1 and CDR2 are SNHLY and FYNNEI. CDR3 length: 17 residues. The ends lost 7 bases at V and 3 bases at J; junction bases unmatched: 13.

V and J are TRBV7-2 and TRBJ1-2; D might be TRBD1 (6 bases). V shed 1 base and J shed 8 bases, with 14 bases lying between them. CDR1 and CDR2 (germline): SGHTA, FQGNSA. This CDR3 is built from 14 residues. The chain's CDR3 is CASSLGAGAYGYTF. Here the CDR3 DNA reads TGTGCCAGCAGCTTAGGGGCGGGGGCTTACGGCTACACCTTC.

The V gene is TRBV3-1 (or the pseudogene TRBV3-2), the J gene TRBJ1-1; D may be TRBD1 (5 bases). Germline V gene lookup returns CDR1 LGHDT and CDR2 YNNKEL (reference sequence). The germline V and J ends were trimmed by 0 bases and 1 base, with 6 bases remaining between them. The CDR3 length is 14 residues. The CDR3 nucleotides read TGTGCCAGCAGCCAAGAGACAGCGAACACTGAAGCTTTCTTT. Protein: CASSQETANTEAFF.

Written as DNA, the CDR3 is TGTGCCACCAGCACCTGGACATACCTAAGCTCCTACGAGCAGTACTTC. As protein: CATSTWTYLSSYEQYF. The J gene is TRBJ2-7, the V gene TRBV15; tentative D call: TRBD1 (5 bases). The CDR3 consists of 16 residues. V dropped 4 bases and J dropped 0 bases, with 16 bases sitting between them. Germline V gene data show CDR1 as LNHNV and CDR2 as YYDKDF (reference sequence).

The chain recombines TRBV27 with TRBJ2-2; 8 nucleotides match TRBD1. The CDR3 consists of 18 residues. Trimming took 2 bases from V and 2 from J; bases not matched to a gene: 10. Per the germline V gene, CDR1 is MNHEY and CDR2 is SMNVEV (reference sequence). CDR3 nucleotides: TGTGCCAGCAGTTTAAGGGGACAGGCCCTACGTAACACCGGGGAGCTGTTTTTT. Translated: CASSLRGQALRNTGELFF.